This T cell receptor (beta chain) was captured by sequencing in a study of response to subunit inactivated influenza vaccine. General study points: It was the authors' suggestion that each seasonal influenza vaccination recruits few new T cells.

TCRdb called the RT-PCR reads again in MiXCR, with one record for every CDR3 protein. The table lists around 150,000 distinct CDR3 sequences, roughly 10% of them singletons. The CDR3 sequence is 19 residues long. The V gene's germline CDR1 is SSHAT and CDR2 FNYEAQ (reference sequence). As to this clonotype: Its antigen is unknown. The junction differs from germline at one of its ends, possibly a read error.

The chain joins TRBV7-7 to TRBJ2-2; 10 bases line up with TRBD2. This clonotype was sampled from a man in his fifties who received an inactivated influenza vaccine. The starting material was non-naive T cells sorted from PBMCs, obtained roughly 46 days after vaccination. The CDR3, as DNA: TGTGCTAGCAGCTTAGGAAGCTCAAGGACTAGCGGACCCACGGGGGAGCTGTTTTTT. Translating gives CASSLGSSRTSGPTGELFF.